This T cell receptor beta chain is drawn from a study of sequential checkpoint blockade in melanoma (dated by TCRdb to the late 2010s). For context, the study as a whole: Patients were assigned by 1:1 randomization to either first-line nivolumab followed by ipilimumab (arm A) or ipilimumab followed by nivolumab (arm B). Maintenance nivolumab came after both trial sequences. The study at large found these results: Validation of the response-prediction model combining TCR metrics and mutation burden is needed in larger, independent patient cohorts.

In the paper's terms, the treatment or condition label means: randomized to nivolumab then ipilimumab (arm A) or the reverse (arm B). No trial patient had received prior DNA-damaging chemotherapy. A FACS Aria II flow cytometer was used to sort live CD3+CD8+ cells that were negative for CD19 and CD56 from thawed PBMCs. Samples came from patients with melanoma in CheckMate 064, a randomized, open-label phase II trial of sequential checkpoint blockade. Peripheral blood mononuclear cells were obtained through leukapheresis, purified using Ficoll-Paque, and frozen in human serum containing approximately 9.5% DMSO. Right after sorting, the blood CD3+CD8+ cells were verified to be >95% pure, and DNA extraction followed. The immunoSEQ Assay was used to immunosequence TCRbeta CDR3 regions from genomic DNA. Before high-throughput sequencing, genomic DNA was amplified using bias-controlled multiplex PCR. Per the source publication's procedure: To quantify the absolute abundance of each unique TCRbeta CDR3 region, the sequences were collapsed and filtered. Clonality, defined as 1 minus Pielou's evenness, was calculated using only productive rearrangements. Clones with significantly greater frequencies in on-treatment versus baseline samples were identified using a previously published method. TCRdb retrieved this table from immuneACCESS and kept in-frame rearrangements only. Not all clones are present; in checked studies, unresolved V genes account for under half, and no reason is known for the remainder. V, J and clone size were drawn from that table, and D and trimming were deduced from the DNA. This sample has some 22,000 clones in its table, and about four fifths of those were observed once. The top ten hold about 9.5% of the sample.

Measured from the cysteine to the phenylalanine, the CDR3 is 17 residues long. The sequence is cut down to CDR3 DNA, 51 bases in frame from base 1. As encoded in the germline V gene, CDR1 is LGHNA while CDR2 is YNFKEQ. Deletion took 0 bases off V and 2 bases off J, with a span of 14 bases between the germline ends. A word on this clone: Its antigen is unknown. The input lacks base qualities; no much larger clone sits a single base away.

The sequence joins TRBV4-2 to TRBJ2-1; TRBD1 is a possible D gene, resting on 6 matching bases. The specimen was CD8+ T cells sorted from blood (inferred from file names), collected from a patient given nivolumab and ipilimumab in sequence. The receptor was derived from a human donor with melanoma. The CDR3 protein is CASSQESARGTYNEQFF. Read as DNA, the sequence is TGTGCCAGCAGCCAAGAATCGGCCAGGGGAACCTACAATGAGCAGTTCTTC.